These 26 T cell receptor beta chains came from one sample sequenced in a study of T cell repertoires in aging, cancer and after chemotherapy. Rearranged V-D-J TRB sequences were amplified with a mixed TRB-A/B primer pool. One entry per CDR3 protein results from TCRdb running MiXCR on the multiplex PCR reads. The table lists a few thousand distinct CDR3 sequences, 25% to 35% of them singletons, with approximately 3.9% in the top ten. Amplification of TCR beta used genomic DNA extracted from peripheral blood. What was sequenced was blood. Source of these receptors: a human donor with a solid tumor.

Here the CDR3 reads CASNNIGSNQPQHF. In nucleotides, the CDR3 is TGTGCCAGCAACAATATCGGTAGCAATCAGCCCCAGCATTTT. The rearrangement uses TRBV6-5 and TRBJ1-5; D gene ambiguous. V was cut by 7 bases and J by 0 bases, with 10 bases left in between. Germline lookup yields CDR1 MNHEY and CDR2 SVGAGI. The CDR3 consists of 14 residues.

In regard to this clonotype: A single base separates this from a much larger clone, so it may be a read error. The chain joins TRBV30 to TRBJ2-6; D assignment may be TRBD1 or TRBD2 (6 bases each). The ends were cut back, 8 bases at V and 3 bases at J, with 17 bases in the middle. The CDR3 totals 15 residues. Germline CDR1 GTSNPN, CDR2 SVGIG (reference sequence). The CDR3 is CAGGAGDGGANVLTF. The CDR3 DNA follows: TGTGCCGGAGGGGCAGGGGATGGTGGGGCCAACGTCCTGACTTTC.

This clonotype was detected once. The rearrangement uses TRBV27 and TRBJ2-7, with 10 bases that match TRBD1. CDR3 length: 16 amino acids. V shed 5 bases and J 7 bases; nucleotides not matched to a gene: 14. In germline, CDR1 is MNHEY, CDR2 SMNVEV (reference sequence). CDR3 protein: CASSQNSGTGASEQYF. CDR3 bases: TGTGCCAGCAGTCAAAACTCCGGGACAGGGGCGAGTGAGCAGTACTTC.

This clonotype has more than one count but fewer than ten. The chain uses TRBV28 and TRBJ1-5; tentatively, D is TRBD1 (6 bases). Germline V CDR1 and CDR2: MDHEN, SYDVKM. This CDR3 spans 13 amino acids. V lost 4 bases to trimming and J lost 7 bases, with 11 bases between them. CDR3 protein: CASSSRGYQPQHF. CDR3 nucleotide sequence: TGTGCCAGCAGTTCGAGGGGGTACCAGCCCCAGCATTTT.

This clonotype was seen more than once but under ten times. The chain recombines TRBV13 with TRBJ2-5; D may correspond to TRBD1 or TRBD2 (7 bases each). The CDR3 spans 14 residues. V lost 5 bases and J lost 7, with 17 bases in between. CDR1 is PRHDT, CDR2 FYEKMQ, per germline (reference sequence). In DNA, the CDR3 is TGTGCCAGCAGCGCAATAGGGGGCGGGGGGACCCAGTACTTC. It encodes CASSAIGGGGTQYF.

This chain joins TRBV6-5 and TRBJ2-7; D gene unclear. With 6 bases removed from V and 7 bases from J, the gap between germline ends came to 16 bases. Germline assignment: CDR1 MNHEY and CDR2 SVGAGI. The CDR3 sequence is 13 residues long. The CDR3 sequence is CASSPRPNREQYF. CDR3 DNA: TGTGCCAGCAGCCCCCGCCCGAATCGGGAGCAGTACTTC.

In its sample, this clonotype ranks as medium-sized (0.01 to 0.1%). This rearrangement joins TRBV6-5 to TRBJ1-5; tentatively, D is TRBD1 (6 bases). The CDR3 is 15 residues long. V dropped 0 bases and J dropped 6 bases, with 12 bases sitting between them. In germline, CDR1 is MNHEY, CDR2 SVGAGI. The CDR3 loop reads CASSYSADRSQPQHF. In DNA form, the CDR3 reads TGTGCCAGCAGTTACTCGGCCGACAGGAGTCAGCCCCAGCATTTT.

CDR3 DNA: TGCAGTGCTAGCAGGGGGGGGTCGACTGGGGCCAACGTCCTGACTTTC. Translated: CSASRGGSTGANVLTF. The J gene is TRBJ2-6, the V gene TRBV20-1; D may be TRBD1 or TRBD2 (7 bases each). The germline CDR1 and CDR2 sequences are DFQATT and SNEGSKA (reference sequence). CDR3 length equals 16 residues. V was cut by 3 bases and J by 2 bases, with 14 bases left in between.

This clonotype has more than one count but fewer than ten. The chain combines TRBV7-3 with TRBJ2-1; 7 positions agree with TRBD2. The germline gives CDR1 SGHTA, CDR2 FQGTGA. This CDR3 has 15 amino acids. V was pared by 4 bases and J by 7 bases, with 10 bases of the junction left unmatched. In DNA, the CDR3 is TGTGCCAGCAGCTCCGGGGCGGGGGTTGAGAATGAGCAGTTCTTC. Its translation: CASSSGAGVENEQFF.

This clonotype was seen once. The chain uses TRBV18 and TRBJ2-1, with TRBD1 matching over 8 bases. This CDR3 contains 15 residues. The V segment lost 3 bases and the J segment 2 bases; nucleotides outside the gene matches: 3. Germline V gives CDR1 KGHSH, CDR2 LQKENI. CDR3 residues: CASSPRDRTYNEQFF. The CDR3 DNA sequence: TGTGCCAGCTCACCTAGGGACAGGACCTACAATGAGCAGTTCTTC.

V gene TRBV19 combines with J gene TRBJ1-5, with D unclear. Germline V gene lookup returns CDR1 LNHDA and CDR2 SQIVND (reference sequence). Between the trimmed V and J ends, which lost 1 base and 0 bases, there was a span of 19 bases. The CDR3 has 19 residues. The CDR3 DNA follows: TGTGCCAGTAGTATAGGGTCAGGAGCGAAAAAACTTAGCAATCAGCCCCAGCATTTT. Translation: CASSIGSGAKKLSNQPQHF.

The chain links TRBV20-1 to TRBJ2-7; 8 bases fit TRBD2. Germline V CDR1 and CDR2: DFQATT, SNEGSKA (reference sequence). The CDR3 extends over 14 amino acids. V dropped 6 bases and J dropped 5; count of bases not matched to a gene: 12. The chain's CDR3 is CSAEPGGAFNEQYF. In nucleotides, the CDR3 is TGCAGTGCAGAACCCGGGGGGGCCTTCAACGAGCAGTACTTC.

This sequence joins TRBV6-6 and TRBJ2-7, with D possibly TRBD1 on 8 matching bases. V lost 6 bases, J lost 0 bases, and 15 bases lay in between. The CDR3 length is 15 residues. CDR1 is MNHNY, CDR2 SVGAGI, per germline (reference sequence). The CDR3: CASSETGEGSYEQYF. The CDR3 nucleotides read TGTGCCAGCAGCGAGACAGGGGAGGGCTCCTACGAGCAGTACTTC.

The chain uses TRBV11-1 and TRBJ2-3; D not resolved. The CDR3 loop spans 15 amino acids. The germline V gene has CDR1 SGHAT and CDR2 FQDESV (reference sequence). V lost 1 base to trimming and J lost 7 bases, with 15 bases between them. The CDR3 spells CASSLDKGTSYTQYF. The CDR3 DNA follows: TGTGCCAGCAGCTTAGACAAAGGTACCTCGTATACGCAGTATTTT.

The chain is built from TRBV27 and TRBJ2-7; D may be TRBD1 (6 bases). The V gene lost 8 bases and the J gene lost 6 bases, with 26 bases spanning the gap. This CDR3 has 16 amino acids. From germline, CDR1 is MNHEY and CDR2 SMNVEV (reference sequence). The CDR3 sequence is CASYSPSRGGRSEQYF. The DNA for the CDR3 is TGTGCCAGCTACTCTCCCTCTCGTGGGGGCCGGTCCGAGCAGTACTTC.

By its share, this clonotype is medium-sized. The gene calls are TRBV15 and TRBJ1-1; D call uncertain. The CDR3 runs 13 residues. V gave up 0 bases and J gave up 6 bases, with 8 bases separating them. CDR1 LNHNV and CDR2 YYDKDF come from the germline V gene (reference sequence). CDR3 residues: CATSRDHGAEAFF. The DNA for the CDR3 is TGTGCCACCAGCAGAGATCACGGGGCTGAAGCTTTCTTT.

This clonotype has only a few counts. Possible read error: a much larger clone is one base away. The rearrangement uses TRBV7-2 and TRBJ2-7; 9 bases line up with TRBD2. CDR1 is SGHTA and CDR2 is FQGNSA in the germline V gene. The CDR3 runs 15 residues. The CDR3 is CASSLVSGSAGEHYF. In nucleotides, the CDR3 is TGTGCCAGCAGCTTAGTTAGCGGGAGTGCGGGCGAGCATTACTTC.

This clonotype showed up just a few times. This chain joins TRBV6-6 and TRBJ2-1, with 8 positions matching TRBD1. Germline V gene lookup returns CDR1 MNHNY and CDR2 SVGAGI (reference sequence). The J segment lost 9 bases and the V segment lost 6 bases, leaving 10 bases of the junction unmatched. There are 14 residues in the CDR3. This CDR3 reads CASRLGQGYSEQFF. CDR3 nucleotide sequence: TGTGCCAGCAGACTTGGACAGGGTTACTCTGAGCAGTTCTTC.

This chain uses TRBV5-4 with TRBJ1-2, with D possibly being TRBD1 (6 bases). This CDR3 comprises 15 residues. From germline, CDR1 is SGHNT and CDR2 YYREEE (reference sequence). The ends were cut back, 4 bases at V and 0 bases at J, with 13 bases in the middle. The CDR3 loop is CASSPGGQSNYGYTF. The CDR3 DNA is TGTGCCAGCAGCCCCGGTGGACAGTCTAACTATGGCTACACCTTC.

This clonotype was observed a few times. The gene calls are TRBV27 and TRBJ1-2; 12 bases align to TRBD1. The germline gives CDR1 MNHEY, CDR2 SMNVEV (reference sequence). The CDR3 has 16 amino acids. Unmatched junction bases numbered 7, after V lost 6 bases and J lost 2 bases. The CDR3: CASSSGQGARNYGYTF. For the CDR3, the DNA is TGTGCCAGCAGCTCGGGACAGGGGGCGCGAAACTATGGCTACACCTTC.

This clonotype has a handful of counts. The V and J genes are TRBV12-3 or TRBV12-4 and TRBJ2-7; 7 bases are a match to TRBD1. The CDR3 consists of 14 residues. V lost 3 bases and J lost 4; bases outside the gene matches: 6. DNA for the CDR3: TGTGCCAGCAGTTTTATGGGACAGCGGTACGAGCAGTACTTC. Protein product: CASSFMGQRYEQYF.

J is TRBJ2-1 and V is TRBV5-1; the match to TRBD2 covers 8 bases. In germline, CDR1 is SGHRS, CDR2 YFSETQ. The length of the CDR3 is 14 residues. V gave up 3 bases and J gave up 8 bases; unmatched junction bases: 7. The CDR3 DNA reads TGCGCCAGCAGCTCCGGGGGGGCCATGGATGAGCAGTTCTTC. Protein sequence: CASSSGGAMDEQFF.

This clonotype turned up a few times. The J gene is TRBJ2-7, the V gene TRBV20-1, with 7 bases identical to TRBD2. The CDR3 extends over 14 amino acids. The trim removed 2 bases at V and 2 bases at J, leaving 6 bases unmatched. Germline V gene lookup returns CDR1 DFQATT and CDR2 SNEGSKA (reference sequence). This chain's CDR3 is CSARQGSGAYEQYF. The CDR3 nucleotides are TGCAGTGCTAGACAGGGCAGCGGGGCCTACGAGCAGTACTTC.

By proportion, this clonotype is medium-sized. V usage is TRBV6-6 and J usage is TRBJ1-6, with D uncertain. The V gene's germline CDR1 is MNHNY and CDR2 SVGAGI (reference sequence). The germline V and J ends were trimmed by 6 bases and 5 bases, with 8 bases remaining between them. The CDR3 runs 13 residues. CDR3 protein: CASRGLDNSPLHF. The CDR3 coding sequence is TGTGCCAGCAGGGGTCTCGATAATTCACCCCTCCACTTT.

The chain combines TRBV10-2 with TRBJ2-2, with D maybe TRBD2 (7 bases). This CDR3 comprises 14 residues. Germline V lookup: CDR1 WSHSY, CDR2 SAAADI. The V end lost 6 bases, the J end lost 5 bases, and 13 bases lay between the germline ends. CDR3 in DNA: TGCGCCAGCAGAGGAGGGGGGGGGACCGGGGAGCTGTTTTTT. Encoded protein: CASRGGGGTGELFF.

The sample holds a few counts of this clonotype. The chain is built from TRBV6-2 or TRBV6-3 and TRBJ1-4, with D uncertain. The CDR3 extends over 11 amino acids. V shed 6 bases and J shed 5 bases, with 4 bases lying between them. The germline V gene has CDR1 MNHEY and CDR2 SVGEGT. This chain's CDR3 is CASSWNEKLFF. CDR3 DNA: TGTGCCAGCAGCTGGAATGAAAAACTGTTTTTT.